The clone carrying this T cell receptor (beta chain) has ten or more counts. The antigen is unknown. The TCRbeta library was prepared with unique molecular identifiers. TCRdb re-called the PCR reads with MiXCR, one entry per CDR3 protein. The table has roughly 790,000 distinct CDR3 sequences, roughly 15% seen once; the top ten hold about 5%. The source of the sample is a study of T-cell reconstitution after alpha-beta-depleted transplantation in children. General study results and limits: Most T-cell counts and diversity one year after the transplant came from T cells that were newly produced.

The germline gives CDR1 SGHRS, CDR2 YFSETQ. The V and J ends lost 0 bases and 2 bases, in that order; junction bases with no gene match: 1. CDR3 length equals 16 residues. V gene TRBV5-1 combines with J gene TRBJ2-3; TRBD2 matches at 12 bases. This sequence originates from a male patient between 10 and 17 years old who had a stem cell transplant for acute lymphoblastic leukemia, so the T cells may come from the graft donor. The sequencing here drew on PBMCs, mostly from graft donor cells, taken 360 days after TCRalphabeta/CD19-depleted stem cell transplant. CDR3 nucleotide sequence: TGCGCCAGCAGCTTGGGACTAGCGGGAGTCACAGATACGCAGTATTTT. It translates to CASSLGLAGVTDTQYF. Combining the CDR3 with reference TRBV5-1 and TRBJ2-3 gives the whole variable domain KAGVTQTPRYLIKTRGQQVTLSCSPISGHRSVSWYQQTPGQGLQFLFEYFSETQRNKGNFPGRFSGRQFSNSRSEMNVSTLELGDSALYLCASSLGLAGVTDTQYFGPGTRLTVL.